These T cell receptor beta chains were read from a single sample in a study of cytomegalovirus exposure and HLA in healthy donors. Sequencing was performed with immunoSEQ multiplex PCR; in TCRdb, only in-frame clones are kept and a portion is missing. This repertoire shows hundreds of thousands of clones, roughly 87% found once; its top ten account for 12%. The sequenced material came from PBMCs. The receptors shown here come from a man younger than 30 in good health and CMV-seropositive. Both conserved end residues are part of each CDR3. D genes are given only for firm matches. Expanded clones are given a class, and other clones once, few, many or no size at all.

abundance: -; j_gene: TRBJ2-3; v_gene: TRBV7-9; d_gene: TRBD2; CDR3aa: CASSHITRRTSGAGNTQYF; CDR3nt: TGTGCCAGCTCCCATATAACTCGTCGGACTAGCGGTGCTGGAAATACGCAGTATTTT
abundance: -; j_gene: TRBJ1-3; v_gene: TRBV12-2; d_gene: -; CDR3aa: CASRFQGAGNTIYF; CDR3nt: TGTGCAAGTCGATTTCAGGGGGCTGGAAACACCATATATTTT
abundance: once; j_gene: TRBJ1-2; v_gene: TRBV5-1; d_gene: -; CDR3aa: CASSLDGQPFDGYTF; CDR3nt: TGCGCCAGCAGCTTGGATGGACAGCCGTTTGATGGCTACACCTTC
abundance: -; j_gene: TRBJ2-1; v_gene: TRBV18; d_gene: TRBD2; CDR3aa: CASSPGGLLNNEQFF; CDR3nt: TGTGCCAGCTCCCCGGGAGGACTCCTTAACAATGAGCAGTTCTTC
abundance: -; j_gene: TRBJ2-2; v_gene: TRBV13; d_gene: TRBD1; CDR3aa: CASSARQGINTGELFF; CDR3nt: TGTGCCAGCAGCGCCAGACAGGGGATAAACACCGGGGAGCTGTTTTTT
abundance: -; j_gene: TRBJ1-2; v_gene: TRBV28; d_gene: -; CDR3aa: CASSFLVPYGYTF; CDR3nt: TGTGCCAGCAGTTTCCTCGTGCCTTATGGCTACACCTTC
abundance: -; j_gene: TRBJ1-2; v_gene: TRBV6-1; d_gene: TRBD1; CDR3aa: CASSEAPRQGGGYTF; CDR3nt: TGTGCCAGCAGTGAAGCGCCCCGGCAGGGGGGTGGCTACACCTTC
abundance: -; j_gene: TRBJ2-2; v_gene: TRBV19; d_gene: TRBD2; CDR3aa: CASSMGGLVSGELFF; CDR3nt: TGTGCCAGTAGTATGGGGGGACTAGTGAGCGGGGAGCTGTTTTTT
abundance: -; j_gene: TRBJ1-2; v_gene: TRBV30; d_gene: -; CDR3aa: CAWRSPNYGYTF; CDR3nt: TGTGCCTGGAGGTCCCCTAACTATGGCTACACCTTC
abundance: -; j_gene: TRBJ2-3; v_gene: TRBV19; d_gene: TRBD2; CDR3aa: CASSPGLARKRADTQYF; CDR3nt: TGTGCCAGTAGTCCGGGACTAGCGAGAAAGCGGGCCGATACGCAGTATTTT
abundance: -; j_gene: TRBJ1-1; v_gene: TRBV19; d_gene: TRBD1; CDR3aa: CASSIGTGGGNTEAFF; CDR3nt: TGTGCCAGTAGTATAGGGACAGGGGGTGGGAACACTGAAGCTTTCTTT
abundance: -; j_gene: TRBJ2-5; v_gene: TRBV28; d_gene: TRBD2; CDR3aa: CASSSPIAGEDETQYF; CDR3nt: TGTGCCAGCAGTTCCCCCATAGCGGGAGAGGATGAGACCCAGTACTTC
abundance: -; j_gene: TRBJ2-7; v_gene: TRBV11-3; d_gene: -; CDR3aa: CASSRGGSYEQYF; CDR3nt: TGTGCCAGCAGCAGAGGTGGGAGCTACGAGCAGTACTTC
abundance: -; j_gene: TRBJ2-3; v_gene: TRBV6-1; d_gene: -; CDR3aa: CASSENAGRPDTQYF; CDR3nt: TGTGCCAGCAGTGAAAATGCGGGGAGGCCAGATACGCAGTATTTT
abundance: -; j_gene: TRBJ2-1; v_gene: TRBV11-2; d_gene: TRBD2; CDR3aa: CASSWGSGIVFNEQFF; CDR3nt: TGTGCCAGCAGCTGGGGAAGCGGGATCGTGTTTAATGAGCAGTTCTTC
abundance: -; j_gene: TRBJ1-3; v_gene: TRBV7-9; d_gene: -; CDR3aa: CASSRFSGNTIYF; CDR3nt: TGTGCCAGCAGCCGATTCTCTGGAAACACCATATATTTT
abundance: -; j_gene: TRBJ2-7; v_gene: TRBV2; d_gene: -; CDR3aa: CASRRGPGWEQYF; CDR3nt: TGTGCCAGCAGACGGGGCCCCGGGTGGGAGCAGTACTTC
abundance: once; j_gene: TRBJ1-5; v_gene: TRBV6-5; d_gene: -; CDR3aa: CASSPGGANQPQHF; CDR3nt: TGTGCCAGCAGCCCTGGGGGCGCCAATCAGCCCCAGCATTTT
abundance: -; j_gene: TRBJ1-1; v_gene: TRBV6-5; d_gene: -; CDR3aa: CASSLQLTGNTEAFF; CDR3nt: TGTGCCAGCAGTCTCCAACTGACAGGGAACACTGAAGCTTTCTTT
abundance: -; j_gene: TRBJ1-1; v_gene: TRBV30; d_gene: -; CDR3aa: CAWSARGDTEAFF; CDR3nt: TGTGCCTGGAGCGCTAGGGGCGACACTGAAGCTTTCTTT
abundance: -; j_gene: TRBJ2-1; v_gene: TRBV30; d_gene: TRBD2; CDR3aa: CAWSRDPGGRSFF; CDR3nt: TGTGCCTGGAGTCGGGATCCGGGAGGTCGGTCGTTCTTC
abundance: -; j_gene: TRBJ2-7; v_gene: TRBV5-8; d_gene: -; CDR3aa: CASSLSTQYF; CDR3nt: TGTGCCAGCAGCTTGTCGACTCAGTACTTC
abundance: -; j_gene: TRBJ2-7; v_gene: TRBV5-1; d_gene: -; CDR3aa: CASSLDPYQGYEQYF; CDR3nt: TGCGCCAGCAGCTTGGATCCTTACCAGGGCTACGAGCAGTACTTC
abundance: -; j_gene: TRBJ1-2; v_gene: TRBV19; d_gene: -; CDR3aa: CASSPTGSFYGYTF; CDR3nt: TGTGCCAGTAGTCCGACAGGCTCCTTCTATGGCTACACCTTC
abundance: -; j_gene: TRBJ2-2; v_gene: TRBV7-9; d_gene: TRBD2; CDR3aa: CASSHPPSGRASGELFF; CDR3nt: TGTGCCAGCAGCCACCCTCCTAGCGGGAGGGCCTCCGGGGAGCTGTTTTTT
abundance: -; j_gene: TRBJ2-7; v_gene: TRBV5-8; d_gene: TRBD1; CDR3aa: CASSPPAGGVEQYF; CDR3nt: TGTGCCAGCAGTCCCCCCGCAGGGGGCGTCGAGCAGTACTTC
abundance: -; j_gene: TRBJ2-1; v_gene: TRBV29-1; d_gene: TRBD2; CDR3aa: CSVAGTSSKNEQFF; CDR3nt: TGCAGCGTGGCCGGGACTAGTAGTAAAAATGAGCAGTTCTTC
abundance: -; j_gene: TRBJ2-7; v_gene: TRBV9; d_gene: -; CDR3aa: CASSVAGASTYEQYF; CDR3nt: TGTGCCAGCAGCGTAGCGGGAGCAAGCACCTACGAGCAGTACTTC
abundance: -; j_gene: TRBJ1-2; v_gene: TRBV20-1; d_gene: -; CDR3aa: CSQGGGYTF; CDR3nt: TGCAGTCAGGGTGGCGGCTACACCTTC
abundance: -; j_gene: TRBJ2-2; v_gene: TRBV2; d_gene: TRBD2; CDR3aa: CASSGTSGGELFF; CDR3nt: TGTGCCAGCAGTGGTACTAGCGGCGGGGAGCTGTTTTTT
abundance: -; j_gene: TRBJ2-1; v_gene: TRBV5-1; d_gene: TRBD2; CDR3aa: CASSLGTSGRGYNEQFF; CDR3nt: TGCGCCAGCAGCTTGGGGACTAGCGGGAGGGGCTACAATGAGCAGTTCTTC
abundance: -; j_gene: TRBJ1-2; v_gene: TRBV14; d_gene: -; CDR3aa: CASSQDSNGGYTF; CDR3nt: TGTGCCAGCAGCCAAGACTCCAATGGGGGCTACACCTTC
abundance: -; j_gene: TRBJ2-2; v_gene: TRBV5-1; d_gene: -; CDR3aa: CASSSDGMNTGELFF; CDR3nt: TGCGCCAGCAGCTCGGACGGCATGAACACCGGGGAGCTGTTTTTT
abundance: -; j_gene: TRBJ2-1; v_gene: TRBV5-1; d_gene: TRBD2; CDR3aa: CASSFGLADSSYNEQFF; CDR3nt: TGCGCCAGCAGCTTTGGACTAGCGGACAGCTCCTACAATGAGCAGTTCTTC
abundance: -; j_gene: TRBJ2-4; v_gene: TRBV5-4; d_gene: TRBD1; CDR3aa: CAIGQGQNIQYF; CDR3nt: TGTGCCATCGGACAGGGCCAAAACATTCAGTACTTC
abundance: -; j_gene: TRBJ1-1; v_gene: TRBV2; d_gene: TRBD1; CDR3aa: CASSVVGGRTEAFF; CDR3nt: TGTGCCAGCAGTGTTGTAGGGGGCCGGACTGAAGCTTTCTTT
abundance: few; j_gene: TRBJ1-5; v_gene: TRBV19; d_gene: -; CDR3aa: CASSIPQGTQPQHF; CDR3nt: TGTGCCAGTAGTATTCCCCAGGGCACTCAGCCCCAGCATTTT
abundance: -; j_gene: TRBJ2-5; v_gene: TRBV29-1; d_gene: TRBD2; CDR3aa: CSVCLAGRWETQYF; CDR3nt: TGCAGCGTTTGCCTAGCGGGAAGGTGGGAGACCCAGTACTTC
abundance: -; j_gene: TRBJ2-7; v_gene: TRBV5-5; d_gene: TRBD2; CDR3aa: CASSFRAGYEQYF; CDR3nt: TGTGCCAGCAGCTTCCGAGCGGGATACGAGCAGTACTTC
abundance: -; j_gene: TRBJ2-7; v_gene: TRBV29-1; d_gene: -; CDR3aa: CSVEDPQLGSSYEQYF; CDR3nt: TGCAGCGTTGAAGATCCCCAACTAGGAAGCTCCTACGAGCAGTACTTC
abundance: -; j_gene: TRBJ2-7; v_gene: TRBV7-9; d_gene: -; CDR3aa: CASSLIRDPLTYEQYF; CDR3nt: TGTGCCAGCAGTCTTATCAGGGACCCCCTAACCTACGAGCAGTACTTC
abundance: -; j_gene: TRBJ1-2; v_gene: TRBV2; d_gene: -; CDR3aa: CASSEPGRGDGYTF; CDR3nt: TGTGCCAGCAGTGAACCTGGACGTGGGGATGGCTACACCTTC
abundance: once; j_gene: TRBJ2-1; v_gene: TRBV6-6; d_gene: -; CDR3aa: CASSDRPYEQFF; CDR3nt: TGTGCCAGCAGTGACCGGCCGTATGAGCAGTTCTTC
abundance: once; j_gene: TRBJ1-1; v_gene: TRBV19; d_gene: TRBD1; CDR3aa: CASSTRQGSNTEAFF; CDR3nt: TGTGCCAGTAGTACGCGACAGGGGTCGAACACTGAAGCTTTCTTT
abundance: -; j_gene: TRBJ2-1; v_gene: TRBV7-3; d_gene: -; CDR3aa: CASSLTTNNEQFF; CDR3nt: TGTGCCAGCAGCTTAACGACTAACAATGAGCAGTTCTTC
abundance: -; j_gene: TRBJ1-3; v_gene: TRBV10-3; d_gene: -; CDR3aa: CATTRGNTIYF; CDR3nt: TGTGCCACGACCAGGGGAAACACCATATATTTT
abundance: -; j_gene: TRBJ2-1; v_gene: TRBV4-2; d_gene: TRBD2; CDR3aa: CASSQVLGPAGANEQFF; CDR3nt: TGTGCCAGCAGCCAAGTCCTGGGCCCAGCGGGGGCCAATGAGCAGTTCTTC
abundance: -; j_gene: TRBJ2-1; v_gene: TRBV7-9; d_gene: -; CDR3aa: CASSQVFSVAYNEQFF; CDR3nt: TGTGCCAGCAGCCAAGTATTTAGCGTTGCCTACAATGAGCAGTTCTTC
abundance: -; j_gene: TRBJ2-1; v_gene: TRBV6-5; d_gene: TRBD2; CDR3aa: CASSKGLARYNEQFF; CDR3nt: TGTGCCAGCAGTAAGGGACTAGCGAGATACAATGAGCAGTTCTTC
abundance: -; j_gene: TRBJ2-1; v_gene: TRBV30; d_gene: TRBD2; CDR3aa: CAWELGGRDNEQFF; CDR3nt: TGTGCCTGGGAACTGGGCGGGAGAGACAATGAGCAGTTCTTC
abundance: once; j_gene: TRBJ2-1; v_gene: TRBV15; d_gene: -; CDR3aa: CATSRADSKFF; CDR3nt: TGTGCCACCAGCAGAGCCGATAGCAAGTTCTTC
abundance: once; j_gene: TRBJ2-1; v_gene: TRBV6-6; d_gene: TRBD2; CDR3aa: CASSAIGGSSYNEQFF; CDR3nt: TGTGCCAGCAGTGCCATCGGGGGGAGCTCCTACAATGAGCAGTTCTTC
abundance: -; j_gene: TRBJ1-1; v_gene: TRBV5-1; d_gene: -; CDR3aa: CASSWSEGNTEAFF; CDR3nt: TGCGCCAGCAGCTGGTCGGAGGGTAACACTGAAGCTTTCTTT
abundance: -; j_gene: TRBJ2-1; v_gene: TRBV2; d_gene: TRBD2; CDR3aa: CASFTFSGRATHEQFF; CDR3nt: TGTGCCAGCTTCACATTTAGCGGGAGGGCCACACATGAGCAGTTCTTC
abundance: -; j_gene: TRBJ2-7; v_gene: TRBV7-9; d_gene: -; CDR3aa: CASSPAGNSYEQYF; CDR3nt: TGTGCCAGCAGCCCCGCCGGGAATTCCTACGAGCAGTACTTC
abundance: -; j_gene: TRBJ1-2; v_gene: TRBV5-1; d_gene: -; CDR3aa: CASSLEGVNGYTF; CDR3nt: TGCGCCAGCAGCTTGGAGGGAGTAAATGGCTACACCTTC
abundance: once; j_gene: TRBJ1-4; v_gene: TRBV6-5; d_gene: -; CDR3aa: CASSYSVGGREKLFF; CDR3nt: TGTGCCAGCAGTTACTCGGTGGGGGGTAGGGAAAAACTGTTTTTT
abundance: many; j_gene: TRBJ1-4; v_gene: TRBV7-3; d_gene: -; CDR3aa: CASSPRQPRRGEKLFF; CDR3nt: TGTGCCAGCAGCCCCAGACAACCGCGGCGGGGTGAAAAACTGTTTTTT
abundance: -; j_gene: TRBJ1-3; v_gene: TRBV27; d_gene: -; CDR3aa: CASSLSGSSLNTIYF; CDR3nt: TGTGCCAGCAGTTTATCTGGCAGTTCGCTAAACACCATATATTTT
abundance: -; j_gene: TRBJ2-7; v_gene: TRBV19; d_gene: -; CDR3aa: CASSIVGNTGEQYF; CDR3nt: TGTGCCAGTAGTATAGTAGGGAACACCGGTGAGCAGTACTTC